This is a list of T cell receptor beta chains from one sample in a study of vaccination effects on CD4 cells after COVID-19. TCRdb's table, derived via immunoSEQ multiplex PCR, lists solely in-frame clones and lacks some. Of about 11,000 clones in the sample, less than 80% are singletons; the top ten hold roughly 24%. Antigens for these TCRs are unknown. The input for sequencing was CD4+ T cells from PBMCs cultured with HCoV-229E spike peptides, taken before COVID-19 vaccination. The receptors were sampled from a human donor who received a COVID-19 vaccine. The CDR3 runs from the conserved cysteine through the conserved F or W. The order of the fields is V gene, J gene, clone size, D gene, CDR3 protein, CDR3 DNA. The D gene is left open where the match is weak. The listing skips clone size in some rows; elsewhere it reads once, few, many or a size class.

V gene: TRBV7-2
J gene: TRBJ2-1
clone size: few
D gene: .
CDR3 protein: CASSLAATDYNEQFF
CDR3 DNA: TGTGCCAGCAGCTTAGCGGCGACAGACTACAATGAGCAGTTCTTC

V gene: TRBV19
J gene: TRBJ2-7
clone size: .
D gene: TRBD2
CDR3 protein: CATRSGGISYEQYF
CDR3 DNA: TGTGCCACCCGTAGCGGGGGAATCTCTTACGAGCAGTACTTC

V gene: TRBV5-3
J gene: TRBJ1-1
clone size: .
D gene: .
CDR3 protein: CARSLEVGGRRCYERTEAFF
CDR3 DNA: TGTGCCAGAAGCTTGGAGGTGGGCGGACGGAGATGTTATGAACGTACTGAAGCTTTCTTT

V gene: TRBV5-6
J gene: TRBJ1-1
clone size: .
D gene: TRBD1
CDR3 protein: CASRLDRATEAFF
CDR3 DNA: TGTGCCAGCAGGTTGGACAGGGCGACTGAAGCTTTCTTT

V gene: TRBV5-1
J gene: TRBJ1-6
clone size: .
D gene: .
CDR3 protein: CASSYRETYNSPLHF
CDR3 DNA: TGCGCCAGCAGCTACAGGGAAACCTATAATTCACCCCTCCACTTT

V gene: TRBV4-1
J gene: TRBJ2-3
clone size: .
D gene: .
CDR3 protein: CASGTDWGDTQYF
CDR3 DNA: TGCGCCAGCGGGACTGATTGGGGAGATACGCAGTATTTT

V gene: TRBV6-5
J gene: TRBJ1-1
clone size: .
D gene: .
CDR3 protein: CASSYDAQMNTEAFF
CDR3 DNA: TGTGCCAGCAGTTACGACGCGCAGATGAACACTGAAGCTTTCTTT

V gene: TRBV6-1
J gene: TRBJ2-6
clone size: once
D gene: .
CDR3 protein: CASSEAGGGANVLTF
CDR3 DNA: TGTGCCAGCAGTGAAGCGGGAGGCGGGGCCAACGTCCTGACTTTC

V gene: TRBV7-3
J gene: TRBJ2-5
clone size: .
D gene: TRBD1
CDR3 protein: CASSSSRQGGGETQYF
CDR3 DNA: TGTGCCAGCAGCTCCTCACGACAGGGGGGAGGAGAGACCCAGTACTTC

V gene: TRBV5-1
J gene: TRBJ1-6
clone size: .
D gene: .
CDR3 protein: CASSLGPPSSYNSPLHF
CDR3 DNA: TGCGCCAGCAGCTTGGGCCCGCCGAGCTCCTATAATTCACCCCTCCACTTT

V gene: TRBV9
J gene: TRBJ2-3
clone size: few
D gene: .
CDR3 protein: CASNSLSDTQYF
CDR3 DNA: TGTGCCAGCAATTCGTTGTCAGATACGCAGTATTTT

V gene: TRBV6-2/TRBV6-3
J gene: TRBJ1-1
clone size: once
D gene: .
CDR3 protein: CASSYGGNTEAFF
CDR3 DNA: TGTGCCAGCAGTTACGGGGGGAACACTGAAGCTTTCTTT

V gene: TRBV2
J gene: TRBJ1-4
clone size: .
D gene: .
CDR3 protein: CASSHGGTNEKLFF
CDR3 DNA: TGTGCCAGCAGCCACGGGGGTACTAATGAAAAACTGTTTTTT

V gene: TRBV11-2
J gene: TRBJ1-2
clone size: .
D gene: .
CDR3 protein: CASSLDPGANYGYTF
CDR3 DNA: TGTGCCAGCAGCTTAGATCCGGGGGCTAACTATGGCTACACCTTC

V gene: TRBV29-1
J gene: TRBJ1-2
clone size: .
D gene: .
CDR3 protein: CSVVGDGYTF
CDR3 DNA: TGCAGCGTTGTTGGGGATGGCTACACCTTC

V gene: TRBV6-1
J gene: TRBJ2-2
clone size: few
D gene: .
CDR3 protein: CASSAGVPDFTGELFF
CDR3 DNA: TGTGCCAGCAGTGCGGGGGTCCCAGATTTCACCGGGGAGCTGTTTTTT

V gene: TRBV30
J gene: TRBJ1-5
clone size: .
D gene: .
CDR3 protein: CAWSERRGNQPQHF
CDR3 DNA: TGTGCCTGGAGTGAAAGGCGGGGAAATCAGCCCCAGCATTTT

V gene: TRBV3-1/TRBV3-2
J gene: TRBJ2-7
clone size: .
D gene: .
CDR3 protein: CASSLGREQYF
CDR3 DNA: TGTGCCAGCAGCCTGGGGAGAGAGCAGTACTTC

V gene: TRBV6-5
J gene: TRBJ2-2
clone size: .
D gene: .
CDR3 protein: CASRVTGELFF
CDR3 DNA: TGTGCCAGCCGGGTTACCGGGGAGCTGTTTTTT

V gene: TRBV3-1/TRBV3-2
J gene: TRBJ2-7
clone size: .
D gene: .
CDR3 protein: CASSQGLIYEQYF
CDR3 DNA: TGTGCCAGCAGCCAGGGCCTTATCTACGAGCAGTACTTC

V gene: TRBV5-5
J gene: TRBJ2-1
clone size: .
D gene: TRBD2
CDR3 protein: CASSLNPLAGFDEQFF
CDR3 DNA: TGTGCCAGCAGCTTGAATCCTCTAGCGGGGTTCGATGAGCAGTTCTTC

V gene: TRBV30
J gene: TRBJ2-1
clone size: .
D gene: .
CDR3 protein: CAWVWGLATYNEQFF
CDR3 DNA: TGTGCCTGGGTCTGGGGGCTAGCGACATACAATGAGCAGTTCTTC

V gene: TRBV10-1
J gene: TRBJ2-2
clone size: .
D gene: .
CDR3 protein: CAIYRRVYTGELFF
CDR3 DNA: TGCGCCATCTATCGGCGCGTGTACACCGGGGAGCTGTTTTTT

V gene: TRBV4-3
J gene: TRBJ2-4
clone size: .
D gene: .
CDR3 protein: CASSQDGRGGNIQYF
CDR3 DNA: TGCGCCAGCAGCCAAGACGGCAGGGGGGGCAACATTCAGTACTTC

V gene: TRBV10-3
J gene: TRBJ1-1
clone size: .
D gene: .
CDR3 protein: CAISESIGLSSGAGTEAFF
CDR3 DNA: TGTGCCATCAGTGAGTCGATCGGACTGTCATCCGGGGCGGGCACTGAAGCTTTCTTT

V gene: TRBV5-4
J gene: TRBJ2-5
clone size: .
D gene: TRBD2
CDR3 protein: CASSLVLTGLAETQYF
CDR3 DNA: TGTGCCAGCAGCTTAGTGTTGACGGGACTAGCGGAGACCCAGTACTTC

V gene: TRBV6-2/TRBV6-3
J gene: TRBJ1-4
clone size: .
D gene: TRBD1
CDR3 protein: CASSHATGQGLDEKLFF
CDR3 DNA: TGTGCCAGCAGCCATGCGACCGGACAGGGATTAGATGAAAAACTGTTTTTT

V gene: TRBV7-9
J gene: TRBJ1-6
clone size: few
D gene: .
CDR3 protein: CASSLAGNSPLHF
CDR3 DNA: TGTGCCAGCAGCTTGGCCGGTAATTCACCCCTCCACTTT

V gene: TRBV7-7
J gene: TRBJ2-7
clone size: .
D gene: .
CDR3 protein: CASSLRVGPLYEQYF
CDR3 DNA: TGTGCTAGCAGCTTACGCGTTGGCCCTTTGTACGAGCAGTACTTC

V gene: TRBV11-2
J gene: TRBJ2-1
clone size: .
D gene: .
CDR3 protein: CASSLVGQARTSYNEQFF
CDR3 DNA: TGTGCCAGCAGCTTAGTCGGTCAGGCCAGAACGTCCTACAATGAGCAGTTCTTC

V gene: TRBV5-4
J gene: TRBJ2-6
clone size: .
D gene: TRBD1
CDR3 protein: CASSPRTGVGAGANVLTF
CDR3 DNA: TGTGCCAGCAGCCCACGTACAGGGGTAGGGGCTGGGGCCAACGTCCTGACTTTC

V gene: TRBV3-1/TRBV3-2
J gene: TRBJ2-3
clone size: .
D gene: TRBD2
CDR3 protein: CASSPSSGATDTQYF
CDR3 DNA: TGTGCCAGCAGCCCCTCGAGCGGGGCTACAGATACGCAGTATTTT

V gene: TRBV7-2
J gene: TRBJ1-2
clone size: once
D gene: .
CDR3 protein: CASKRGRTNYGYTF
CDR3 DNA: TGTGCCAGCAAAAGAGGGCGTACTAACTATGGCTACACCTTC

V gene: TRBV28
J gene: TRBJ2-2
clone size: .
D gene: .
CDR3 protein: CASSTPTGELFF
CDR3 DNA: TGTGCCAGCAGTACCCCCACCGGGGAGCTGTTTTTT

V gene: TRBV28
J gene: TRBJ1-5
clone size: few
D gene: TRBD1
CDR3 protein: CASLGPPGQPSF
CDR3 DNA: TGTGCCAGCCTAGGCCCTCCGGGACAGCCAAGTTTT

V gene: TRBV5-6
J gene: TRBJ1-4
clone size: .
D gene: .
CDR3 protein: CASRGQLNEKLFF
CDR3 DNA: TGTGCCAGCCGAGGACAGCTGAATGAAAAACTGTTTTTT

V gene: TRBV5-1
J gene: TRBJ1-2
clone size: .
D gene: .
CDR3 protein: CASSLVMGNYGYTF
CDR3 DNA: TGCGCCAGCAGCTTGGTTATGGGGAACTATGGCTACACCTTC

V gene: TRBV13
J gene: TRBJ2-3
clone size: .
D gene: TRBD2
CDR3 protein: CASSLLTLSPAGGTDTQYF
CDR3 DNA: TGTGCCAGCAGCTTACTGACCCTGAGTCCCGCGGGGGGCACAGATACGCAGTATTTT

V gene: TRBV5-1
J gene: TRBJ2-7
clone size: .
D gene: TRBD2
CDR3 protein: CASSFGTSGFYEQYF
CDR3 DNA: TGCGCCAGCAGCTTCGGGACTAGCGGTTTCTACGAGCAGTACTTC

V gene: TRBV7-9
J gene: TRBJ2-7
clone size: .
D gene: TRBD1
CDR3 protein: CASSPRQGPYYEQYF
CDR3 DNA: TGTGCCAGCAGCCCCCGACAGGGGCCGTACTACGAGCAGTACTTC

V gene: TRBV7-2
J gene: TRBJ2-7
clone size: .
D gene: TRBD1
CDR3 protein: CASSRPGQPLEQYF
CDR3 DNA: TGTGCCAGCAGCCGCCCGGGACAGCCTCTCGAGCAGTACTTC

V gene: TRBV12-5
J gene: TRBJ2-2
clone size: .
D gene: TRBD2
CDR3 protein: CASGSIAGGYTGELFF
CDR3 DNA: TGTGCTAGTGGTTCTATAGCGGGAGGGTACACCGGGGAGCTGTTTTTT

V gene: TRBV4-2
J gene: TRBJ2-7
clone size: few
D gene: TRBD1
CDR3 protein: CASSQADRAYEQYF
CDR3 DNA: TGTGCCAGCAGCCAAGCGGACAGGGCCTACGAGCAGTACTTC

V gene: TRBV19
J gene: TRBJ2-5
clone size: once
D gene: .
CDR3 protein: CASSTWDGQETQYF
CDR3 DNA: TGTGCCAGTAGTACCTGGGACGGACAAGAGACCCAGTACTTC

V gene: TRBV2
J gene: TRBJ1-2
clone size: .
D gene: .
CDR3 protein: CASSARTAVRGYTF
CDR3 DNA: TGTGCCAGCAGTGCCCGGACAGCCGTGAGGGGCTACACCTTC

V gene: TRBV4-2
J gene: TRBJ1-5
clone size: .
D gene: TRBD1
CDR3 protein: CASSQGQGAWQPQHF
CDR3 DNA: TGTGCCAGCAGCCAAGGACAGGGGGCATGGCAGCCCCAGCATTTT

V gene: TRBV7-2
J gene: TRBJ1-4
clone size: few
D gene: .
CDR3 protein: CASSPSGKAATNEKLFF
CDR3 DNA: TGTGCCAGCAGCCCATCGGGGAAGGCAGCAACTAATGAAAAACTGTTTTTT

V gene: TRBV4-2
J gene: TRBJ1-4
clone size: .
D gene: .
CDR3 protein: CASSQETTTNEKLFF
CDR3 DNA: TGTGCCAGCAGCCAAGAGACAACAACTAATGAAAAACTGTTTTTT

V gene: TRBV5-1
J gene: TRBJ2-7
clone size: .
D gene: .
CDR3 protein: CASSRYEQYF
CDR3 DNA: TGCGCCAGCAGCCGCTACGAGCAGTACTTC

V gene: TRBV6-5
J gene: TRBJ1-5
clone size: .
D gene: .
CDR3 protein: CASSRDGDSNQPQHF
CDR3 DNA: TGTGCCAGCAGCCGGGACGGGGATAGCAATCAGCCCCAGCATTTT

V gene: TRBV5-6
J gene: TRBJ2-1
clone size: .
D gene: TRBD2
CDR3 protein: CASSSLAGVGNEQFF
CDR3 DNA: TGTGCCAGCAGCTCCCTAGCGGGAGTAGGCAATGAGCAGTTCTTC

V gene: TRBV5-1
J gene: TRBJ2-5
clone size: .
D gene: TRBD2
CDR3 protein: CASSSGRLPRTQYF
CDR3 DNA: TGCGCCAGCAGCTCCGGGAGGCTCCCTCGGACCCAGTACTTC

V gene: TRBV5-6
J gene: TRBJ2-7
clone size: .
D gene: .
CDR3 protein: CASSLAAYEQYF
CDR3 DNA: TGTGCCAGCAGCTTGGCGGCTTACGAGCAGTACTTC